The TCR beta chain described here comes from a study of blood T cell repertoires in COVID-19 (dated by TCRdb to the early 2020s). Notes on the research overall: Collaborator samples came from the United States, Italy and Spain and covered acute and convalescent phases of COVID-19. Where available, HLA class I and class II types were taken from metadata supplied by the sample provider and were not determined by assay-based typing. Deeply sampled blood TCRbeta repertoires from subjects exposed to, actively infected with, or recovered from COVID-19 were included in the dataset. The prospective study material was composed of cDNA or gDNA derived from T cells, B-cell-depleted T cells, or PBMCs. A freely available public database, intended as a resource for researchers studying the immune response to SARS-CoV-2, is where the repertoires were released. Nearly every sample came with metadata listing a de-identified subject ID, COVID-19 status, age in years and sex. Samples were obtained from the ongoing ImmuneRACE study (first 160 participants) and from 1,254 subjects provided by 6 global collaborators.

Summary of the overall study and its limitations: The quantity of clinical and demographic metadata differed by source and by participant and was supplied without curation.

Enrolling through a virtual design, the prospective study's participants ranged in age from roughly 18 to 95 years and lived across roughly 23 United States geographic areas. To assign participants to cohorts, the prospective study relied on clinical history that participants themselves reported in a screening survey and a study questionnaire. Exposed participants were defined as having been in contact with someone with a PCR-confirmed or clinician-diagnosed COVID-19 case within 2 weeks of study entry. In the prospective study, mobile phlebotomists collected whole blood, serum and a nasopharyngeal or oropharyngeal swab from each participant. Participants in the prospective study had the option to provide additional blood draws and questionnaires over a roughly 2-month period. Prospective study blood samples were shipped either frozen or at room temperature before DNA extraction. The immunoSEQ Assay, a bias-controlled multiplex PCR, was used to amplify TCRbeta CDR3 regions from genomic DNA. The paper's processing steps were these. Within the assay, amplification of reference gene primers was used to estimate how many nucleated cells each sample contained. Sequence reads were collapsed and filtered to measure the absolute abundance of every unique TCRbeta CDR3 rearrangement. For each sample, productive Simpson clonality was calculated as the square root of Simpson's diversity index across productive rearrangements. TCRdb's version of the immuneACCESS table is confined to in-frame rearrangements and falls short of the full clone set. An unresolved V gene accounts for under half of the shortfall where checked; the remainder is of unknown origin. The DNA was the basis for D and trimming; V, J and clone size are from that table. The sample table shows approximately 380,000 clones, and more than 85% are seen once. The ten largest clones represent around 0.94% of the sample.

V is cut by 5 bases and J by 12 bases, and the space between the germline ends is 19 bases. Its CDR3 holds 13 amino acids, cysteine through phenylalanine. Only the CDR3 DNA is retained, 39 bases long and in frame from the first base. Reading the germline V gene (reference sequence) gives CDR1 LNHDA and CDR2 SQIVND. Concerning this clone: What this receptor recognizes is not known. No quality values exist for individual bases; no much larger clone is one base distant.

The source material was PBMCs or T cells enriched from blood (not recorded which). The receptor's source is a woman aged 40 to 50 who had been exposed to COVID-19. The chain employs TRBV19 and TRBJ1-1; a tentative D call is TRBD1 (5 bases match). In nucleotides, the sequence is TGTGCCAGTAGTGCAAACCCGGGGGGTCGGACTTTCTTT. Its translation reads: CASSANPGGRTFF. Joined to the reference TRBV19 and TRBJ1-1 proteins, this CDR3 gives the full variable domain: DGGITQSPKYLFRKEGQNVTLSCEQNLNHDAMYWYRQDPGQGLRLIYYSQIVNDFQKGDIAEGYSVSREKKESFPLTVTSAQKNPTAFYLCASSANPGGRTFFGQGTRLTVV.